Listed here are 27 T cell receptor beta chains from one sample, sequenced in a study of T cells after yellow fever vaccination. TCRdb recomputed calls from the 5' RACE reads with MiXCR, one row per CDR3 protein. Of 500,000 to 650,000 distinct CDR3 sequences in the sample, about 13% were seen once. Material: PBMCs, obtained on the day of the yellow fever booster vaccination. The receptor set was obtained from a man aged 25 to 40 who received the YFV17D yellow fever vaccine.

A few counts support this clonotype. The chain uses TRBV9 and TRBJ2-1; 12 nucleotides match TRBD1. CDR1 is SGDLS and CDR2 is YYNGEE in the germline V gene. The trim removed 3 bases at V and 7 bases at J, leaving 5 bases unmatched. The CDR3 consists of 15 residues. CDR3 in amino acids: CASSGGQGAWNEQFF. CDR3 coding DNA: TGTGCCAGCAGCGGGGGACAGGGGGCTTGGAATGAGCAGTTCTTC.

The chain combines TRBV6-1 with TRBJ2-2; D possibly corresponds to TRBD2 (6 bases). In germline, CDR1 is MNHNS, CDR2 SASEGT. The ends were cut back, 6 bases at V and 2 bases at J, with 10 bases in the middle. The CDR3 extends over 14 amino acids. The CDR3 nucleotides read TGTGCCAGCAGGGTGGACTATAACACCGGGGAGCTGTTTTTT. It codes for CASRVDYNTGELFF.

This clonotype turned up a few times. The chain combines TRBV18 with TRBJ2-5; D unclear. V lost 5 bases to trimming and J lost 4 bases, with 11 bases between them. This CDR3 region has 13 residues. CDR1 and CDR2 from the germline V gene are KGHSH and LQKENI. CDR3 sequence (DNA): TGTGCCAGCTCAGGCCAGGTGGGAGAGACCCAGTACTTC. This gives the protein CASSGQVGETQYF.

The chain uses TRBV18 and TRBJ2-3, with TRBD1 as a possible D gene (6 bases). Germline values: CDR1 KGHSH, CDR2 LQKENI. The CDR3 runs to 16 residues. V lost 1 base and J 5 bases, leaving 16 bases between the germline ends. The CDR3 protein is CASSPRLNREGDTQYF. The CDR3 nucleotides are TGTGCCAGCTCACCACGTTTGAACAGGGAAGGAGATACGCAGTATTTT.

This clonotype was seen at least ten times. The CDR3 loop reads CASSQVGPYEQYF. DNA for the CDR3: TGTGCCAGCAGCCAAGTCGGGCCTTACGAGCAGTACTTC. The V call is TRBV3-1, the J call TRBJ2-7; D not resolved. V was trimmed by 1 base and J by 4 bases, leaving 8 bases between them. The CDR3 extends over 13 amino acids. Looked up from germline, CDR1 is LGHDT and CDR2 is YNNKEL (reference sequence).

The V gene is TRBV28, the J gene TRBJ2-2; 8 bases are a match to TRBD2. CDR1 and CDR2 (germline): MDHEN, SYDVKM. The CDR3 covers 13 residues. The trim removed 8 bases at V and 3 bases at J, leaving 2 bases unmatched. CDR3 bases: TGTGCCAGCGTGCGGGGGGACACCGGGGAGCTGTTTTTT. It encodes CASVRGDTGELFF.

The chain recombines TRBV7-2 with TRBJ2-7; the match to TRBD2 covers 8 bases. V was clipped by 10 bases and J by 5 bases; unmatched bases: 4. CDR1 SGHTA and CDR2 FQGNSA come from the germline V gene. The CDR3 length is 11 residues. The DNA of the CDR3 is TGTGCCACCTCGGGGGGGGACGAGCAGTACTTC. This gives the protein CATSGGDEQYF.

This clonotype was observed a handful of times. This CDR3 reads CASTRQAQGEQFF. The CDR3 DNA follows: TGTGCCAGCACCCGACAGGCACAGGGTGAGCAGTTCTTC. V usage is TRBV7-2 and J usage is TRBJ2-1, with D possibly TRBD1 on 6 matching bases. Trimming removed 7 bases from V and 9 bases from J, with 16 bases in between. Germline V gene sequence: CDR1 SGHTA, CDR2 FQGNSA. This CDR3 is built from 13 residues.

This clonotype occurred a few times. V and J are TRBV7-9 and TRBJ1-3, with D unresolved. The germline V and J ends were trimmed by 10 bases and 2 bases, with 12 bases remaining between them. The CDR3 runs to 13 residues. CDR1 is SEHNR, CDR2 FQNEAQ, per germline (reference sequence). The CDR3 nucleotides read TGTGCCACCAGGCCAGGTGCTGGAAACACCATATATTTT. Its protein is CATRPGAGNTIYF.

The rearrangement links TRBV7-2 to TRBJ2-2, with no clear D. The V gene lost 4 bases and the J gene lost 6 bases, with 9 bases spanning the gap. This CDR3 comprises 13 residues. Germline values: CDR1 SGHTA, CDR2 FQGNSA. CDR3 region: CASSSPPAGELFF. CDR3 in DNA: TGTGCCAGCAGCTCCCCTCCGGCCGGGGAGCTGTTTTTT.

This clonotype was recorded a few times. The chain couples TRBV7-2 to TRBJ2-3, with a tentative D call TRBD2 (5 bases). The CDR3 has 14 amino acids. Between the trimmed V and J ends, which lost 1 base and 5 bases, there was a span of 10 bases. The germline V gene has CDR1 SGHTA and CDR2 FQGNSA. The CDR3 is CASSLGGPVDTQYF. CDR3 DNA sequence: TGTGCCAGCAGCTTAGGCGGGCCGGTAGATACGCAGTATTTT.

The chain couples TRBV20-1 to TRBJ2-5, with 14 bases lining up with TRBD2. Looked up from germline, CDR1 is DFQATT and CDR2 is SNEGSKA (reference sequence). This CDR3 is 18 amino acids long. V lost 0 bases to trimming and J lost 6 bases; unmatched junction nucleotides: 12. CDR3 in amino acids: CSAREEGLAGVAVKTQYF. CDR3 nucleotides: TGCAGTGCTAGAGAAGAGGGACTAGCGGGAGTGGCGGTAAAGACCCAGTACTTC.

This clonotype was detected only a few times. The chain carries TRBV27 and TRBJ1-2; D may be TRBD1 (6 bases). Trimming removed 5 bases from V and 5 bases from J, with 15 bases in between. The length of the CDR3 is 14 residues. Germline V CDR1 and CDR2: MNHEY, SMNVEV (reference sequence). Here the CDR3 DNA reads TGTGCCAGCAGTCCTACAGGGACGCGGTATGGCTACACCTTC. It yields the protein CASSPTGTRYGYTF.

The sample holds a few counts of this clonotype. This chain joins TRBV12-3 or TRBV12-4 and TRBJ1-1; D unresolved. CDR3 length: 17 amino acids. The V end was cut by 5 bases, the J end by 6 bases, with 25 bases between. CDR3 DNA sequence: TGTGCCAGCAGTAGAAATTGGTGGTCCGGGATTGGAGCTGAAGCTTTCTTT. Amino acid sequence: CASSRNWWSGIGAEAFF.

The rearrangement links TRBV9 to TRBJ2-5; D might be TRBD2 (5 bases). The V gene's germline CDR1 is SGDLS and CDR2 YYNGEE. V was pared by 3 bases and J by 3 bases, with 15 bases between. This CDR3 contains 15 residues. DNA for the CDR3: TGTGCCAGCAGCGGCAATAGCGCGTATGAAGAGACCCAGTACTTC. This encodes CASSGNSAYEETQYF.

This chain joins TRBV12-3 or TRBV12-4 and TRBJ2-1; a weak D match, TRBD1 (6 bases). The CDR3 extends over 14 amino acids. Trimming removed 3 bases at V and 6 bases at J, with 12 bases between. The CDR3 nucleotides read TGTGCCAGCAGTTTCCCCACAGGGAGCAATGAGCAGTTCTTC. This encodes CASSFPTGSNEQFF.

The V call is TRBV20-1, the J call TRBJ2-7; D gene unclear. This CDR3 is built from 11 residues. CDR1 is DFQATT, CDR2 SNEGSKA, per germline (reference sequence). Trimming took 3 bases from V and 4 from J, leaving 7 bases between them. The CDR3 reads CSASTVYEQYF. The CDR3, as DNA: TGCAGTGCTAGTACAGTTTACGAGCAGTACTTC.

This clonotype appeared a few times. The rearrangement links TRBV20-1 to TRBJ2-2, with TRBD2 as a possible D gene (5 bases). This CDR3 has 14 amino acids. Trimming removed 2 bases from V and 5 bases from J, with 12 bases in between. The V gene's germline CDR1 is DFQATT and CDR2 SNEGSKA (reference sequence). The CDR3 sequence: CSARLAWSTGELFF. For the CDR3, the DNA is TGCAGTGCTAGACTAGCCTGGAGTACCGGGGAGCTGTTTTTT.

This chain uses TRBV6-1 with TRBJ1-5; D perhaps matches TRBD1 (5 bases). This CDR3 has 13 amino acids. Per the germline V gene, CDR1 is MNHNS and CDR2 is SASEGT. Trimming removed 6 bases from V and 7 bases from J, with 13 bases in between. CDR3 protein: CASSERGSQPQHF. The DNA for the CDR3 is TGTGCCAGCAGCGAACGGGGCTCCCAGCCCCAGCATTTT.

This clonotype was observed a few times. The chain links TRBV19 to TRBJ2-7; the D gene could be TRBD1 or TRBD2 (5 bases each). Germline V gene sequence: CDR1 LNHDA, CDR2 SQIVND (reference sequence). The CDR3 length is 13 residues. Trimming stripped 1 base from V and 6 bases from J, with 10 bases between. The CDR3 DNA reads TGTGCCAGTAGTATAGTTAAGGGGAGCGAGCAGTACTTC. It yields the protein CASSIVKGSEQYF. The complete variable domain, with remaining parts taken from reference TRBV19 and TRBJ2-7, reads DGGITQSPKYLFRKEGQNVTLSCEQNLNHDAMYWYRQDPGQGLRLIYYSQIVNDFQKGDIAEGYSVSREKKESFPLTVTSAQKNPTAFYLCASSIVKGSEQYFGPGTRLTVT.

This clonotype was found a few times. The CDR3 DNA reads as TGTGCCAGCTCACTCCAGGAGGGCTCCTACGAGCAGTACTTC. Translated: CASSLQEGSYEQYF. The chain couples TRBV18 to TRBJ2-7; D may be TRBD2 (6 bases). Per the germline V gene, CDR1 is KGHSH and CDR2 is LQKENI. The CDR3 is made up of 14 amino acids. Trimming took off 4 bases at V and 0 bases at J, with 10 bases between the two ends.

This clonotype was recorded at least ten times. The chain has TRBV6-2 or TRBV6-3 and TRBJ2-1; D gene ambiguous. This CDR3 is 13 amino acids long. The germline V and J ends were trimmed by 6 bases and 9 bases, with 15 bases remaining between them. In germline, CDR1 is MNHEY, CDR2 SVGEGT. The CDR3 spells CASSRTQQGEQFF. For the CDR3, the DNA is TGTGCCAGCAGCCGGACCCAACAAGGTGAGCAGTTCTTC.

This sequence joins TRBV5-1 and TRBJ2-5; D ambiguous. CDR1 SGHRS and CDR2 YFSETQ come from the germline V gene. The CDR3 runs 16 residues. V was cut by 3 bases and J by 1 base, with 16 bases left in between. The DNA for the CDR3 is TGCGCCAGCAGCTCCTCCATGCACCTTTCCCAAGAGACCCAGTACTTC. Translated, it gives CASSSSMHLSQETQYF.

This chain joins TRBV12-3 or TRBV12-4 and TRBJ2-7, with 8 bases aligning to TRBD1. The CDR3 totals 14 residues. V shed 5 bases and J 2 bases; nucleotides not matched to a gene: 5. For the CDR3, the DNA is TGTGCCAGCAGTCCGGGACAGGCTACCTACGAGCAGTACTTC. Its translation: CASSPGQATYEQYF.

This rearrangement joins TRBV24-1 to TRBJ2-1; 8 bases are a match to TRBD2. V lost 4 bases, J lost 3 bases, and 10 bases stayed unmatched. The germline V gene has CDR1 KGHDR and CDR2 SFDVKD. CDR3 size: 17 residues. The CDR3, as DNA: TGTGCCACCAGTGACCGTCGGCGGGGGGCTAGCTACAATGAGCAGTTCTTC. Encoded protein: CATSDRRRGASYNEQFF.

Only a few counts were recorded for this clonotype. V gene TRBV2 combines with J gene TRBJ2-2; no firm D call. The germline gives CDR1 SNHLY, CDR2 FYNNEI. There are 15 residues in the CDR3. Deletions cut 8 bases from V and 2 bases from J, with 15 bases between. The CDR3 region is CASEFFFLNTGELFF. The CDR3 DNA follows: TGTGCCAGCGAGTTTTTTTTTTTAAACACCGGGGAGCTGTTTTTT.

The chain uses TRBV29-1 and TRBJ2-1; TRBD2 agrees at 10 bases. Germline V gene sequence: CDR1 SQVTM, CDR2 ANQGSEA. CDR3 length equals 13 residues. J gave up 7 bases and V 4 bases, and 4 bases lay outside the gene matches. The CDR3 DNA reads as TGCAGCGTTGGGGCTAGCGGGAGTAATGAGCAGTTCTTC. Its protein is CSVGASGSNEQFF.